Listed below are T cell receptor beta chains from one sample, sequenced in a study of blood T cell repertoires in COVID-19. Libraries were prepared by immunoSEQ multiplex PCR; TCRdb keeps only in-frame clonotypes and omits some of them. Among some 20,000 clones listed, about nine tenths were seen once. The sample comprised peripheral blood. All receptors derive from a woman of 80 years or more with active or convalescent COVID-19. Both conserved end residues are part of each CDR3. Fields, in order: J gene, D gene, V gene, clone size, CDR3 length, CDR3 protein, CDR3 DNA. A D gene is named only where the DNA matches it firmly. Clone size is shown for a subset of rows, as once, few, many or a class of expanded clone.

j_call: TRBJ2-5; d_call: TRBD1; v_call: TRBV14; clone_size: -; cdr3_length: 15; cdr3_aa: CASSRQGVRLETQYF; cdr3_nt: TGTGCCAGCAGCCGACAGGGTGTTCGTTTGGAGACCCAGTACTTC
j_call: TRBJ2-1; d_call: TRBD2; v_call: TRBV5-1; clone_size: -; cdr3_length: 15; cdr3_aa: CASSLGPGGNNEQFF; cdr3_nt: TGCGCCAGCAGCTTGGGCCCGGGAGGGAACAATGAGCAGTTCTTC
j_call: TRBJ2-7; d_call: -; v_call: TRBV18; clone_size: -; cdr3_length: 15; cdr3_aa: CASSSVPPGANEQYF; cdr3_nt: TGTGCCAGCTCGTCCGTACCCCCAGGGGCCAACGAGCAGTACTTC
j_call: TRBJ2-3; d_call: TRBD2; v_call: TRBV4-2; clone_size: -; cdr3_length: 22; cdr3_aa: CASSRSGLAGGPPNPSTDTQYF; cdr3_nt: TGTGCCAGCAGCCGGTCGGGACTAGCGGGGGGTCCACCCAACCCTAGCACAGATACGCAGTATTTT
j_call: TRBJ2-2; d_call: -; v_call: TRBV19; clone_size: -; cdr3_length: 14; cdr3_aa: CASSLSGITGELFF; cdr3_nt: TGTGCCAGTAGTTTATCCGGGATCACCGGGGAGCTGTTTTTT
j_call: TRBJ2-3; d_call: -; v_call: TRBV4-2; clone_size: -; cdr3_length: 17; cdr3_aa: CASSPGLGTFSTDTQYF; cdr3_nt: TGTGCCAGCAGCCCGGGGCTAGGGACTTTTAGCACAGATACGCAGTATTTT
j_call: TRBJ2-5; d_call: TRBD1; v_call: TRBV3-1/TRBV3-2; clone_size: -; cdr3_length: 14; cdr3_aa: CASSQRGGKETQYF; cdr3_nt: TGTGCCAGCAGCCAACGAGGGGGCAAAGAGACCCAGTACTTC
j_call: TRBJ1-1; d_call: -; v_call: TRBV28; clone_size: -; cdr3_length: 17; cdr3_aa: CASTTRRGGIGNTEAFF; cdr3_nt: TGTGCCAGCACCACCCGAAGGGGGGGAATCGGAAATACTGAAGCTTTCTTT
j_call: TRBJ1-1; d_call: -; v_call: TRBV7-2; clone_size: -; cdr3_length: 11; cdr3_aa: CASSRNTEAFF; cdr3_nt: TGTGCCAGCAGCCGGAACACTGAAGCTTTCTTT
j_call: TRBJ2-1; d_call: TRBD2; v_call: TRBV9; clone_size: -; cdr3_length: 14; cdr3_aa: CASSVAGGGNEQFF; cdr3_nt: TGTGCCAGCAGCGTTGCGGGGGGTGGAAATGAGCAGTTCTTC
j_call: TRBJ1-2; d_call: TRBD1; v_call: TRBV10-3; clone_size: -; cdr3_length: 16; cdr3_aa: CAISESRGRRDYGYTF; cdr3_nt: TGTGCCATCAGTGAGTCTAGGGGGCGCCGGGACTATGGCTACACCTTC
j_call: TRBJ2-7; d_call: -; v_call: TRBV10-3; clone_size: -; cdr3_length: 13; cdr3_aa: CAISESGGREQYF; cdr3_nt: TGTGCCATCAGTGAGTCAGGAGGGCGCGAGCAGTACTTC
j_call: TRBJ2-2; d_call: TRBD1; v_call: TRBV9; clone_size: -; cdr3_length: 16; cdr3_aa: CASSAGTAINTGELFF; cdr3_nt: TGTGCCAGCAGCGCGGGGACAGCCATCAACACCGGGGAGCTGTTTTTT
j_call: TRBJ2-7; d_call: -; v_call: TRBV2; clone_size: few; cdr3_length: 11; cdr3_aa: CASSVAQGTEF; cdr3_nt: -
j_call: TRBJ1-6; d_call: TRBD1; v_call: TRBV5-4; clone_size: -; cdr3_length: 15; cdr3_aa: CASSPTGTVNSPLHF; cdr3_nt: TGTGCCAGCAGTCCGACCGGGACAGTAAATTCACCCCTCCACTTT
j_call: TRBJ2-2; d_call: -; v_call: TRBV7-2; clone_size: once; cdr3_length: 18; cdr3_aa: CASSLAQATSANTGELFF; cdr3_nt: TGTGCCAGCAGCTTAGCGCAGGCTACCTCAGCGAACACCGGGGAGCTGTTTTTT
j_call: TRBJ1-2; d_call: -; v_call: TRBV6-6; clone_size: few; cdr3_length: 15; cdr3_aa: CASSHPSLHTPGDTF; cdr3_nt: TGTGCCAGCAGTCACCCAAGTTTGCACACTCCCGGAGACACCTTC
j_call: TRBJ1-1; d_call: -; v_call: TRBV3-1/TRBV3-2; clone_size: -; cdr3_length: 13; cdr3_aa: CASSQAGITEAFF; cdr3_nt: TGTGCCAGCAGCCAAGCGGGAATCACTGAAGCTTTCTTT
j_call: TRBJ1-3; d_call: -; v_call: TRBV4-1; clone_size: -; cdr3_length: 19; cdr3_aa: CASSQDRSAGLPSGNTIYF; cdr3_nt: TGCGCCAGCAGCCAAGATCGATCGGCAGGTCTTCCTTCTGGAAACACCATATATTTT
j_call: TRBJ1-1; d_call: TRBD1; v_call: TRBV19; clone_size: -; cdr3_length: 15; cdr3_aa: CASRRQGVSNTEAFF; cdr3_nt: TGTGCCAGTCGTCGACAGGGGGTGTCGAACACTGAAGCTTTCTTT
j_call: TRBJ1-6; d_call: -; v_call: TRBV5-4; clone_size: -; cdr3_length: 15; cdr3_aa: CASSLTGVDNSPLHF; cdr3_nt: TGTGCCAGCAGCTTGACAGGAGTGGATAATTCACCCCTCCACTTT
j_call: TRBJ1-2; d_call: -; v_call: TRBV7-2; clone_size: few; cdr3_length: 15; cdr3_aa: CASSLLVTSNYGYTF; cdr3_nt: TGTGCCAGCAGCTTATTGGTGACTTCTAACTATGGCTACACCTTC
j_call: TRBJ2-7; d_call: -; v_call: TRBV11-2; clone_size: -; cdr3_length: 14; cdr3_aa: CASSLVIGASEQYF; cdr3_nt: TGTGCCAGCAGCTTAGTAATAGGGGCAAGCGAGCAGTACTTC
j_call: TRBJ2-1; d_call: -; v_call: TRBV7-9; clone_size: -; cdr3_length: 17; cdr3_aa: CASSLAPGGGGTTEQFF; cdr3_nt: TGTGCCAGCAGCTTAGCGCCCGGAGGGGGCGGGACCACCGAGCAGTTCTTC